The 3 T cell receptor beta chains listed next were all sequenced from one sample in a study of shared clonotypes between healthy human individuals. Produced via immunoSEQ multiplex PCR; TCRdb's table is partial and in-frame only. The repertoire includes approximately 640,000 clones, about nine tenths of them detected once, and approximately 35% sits in the top ten. The sample taken for sequencing was memory CD8+ T cells from PBMCs. Noted subset: CD45RO+ cells pooled with CCR7-negative TemRA cells. These receptors came from a man aged 18 to 35 in good health. Some clones in this sample may be carry-over from other donors' samples.

This chain connects TRBV19 to TRBJ2-7, with D perhaps TRBD2 (6 bases). This CDR3 has 20 residues. Germline V gene data show CDR1 as LNHDA and CDR2 as SQIVND (reference sequence). V lost 5 bases, J lost 3 bases, and 32 bases lay in between. The CDR3 reads CASSHSGTGIPGVPRYEQYF. The CDR3 nucleotides read TGTGCCAGTAGTCATAGCGGCACAGGCATCCCGGGCGTCCCACGCTACGAGCAGTACTTC.

V and J are TRBV7-9 and TRBJ1-4; 9 nucleotides match TRBD1. CDR3 length equals 17 residues. V shed 4 bases and J 8 bases; nucleotides not matched to a gene: 14. CDR1 is SEHNR and CDR2 is FQNEAQ in the germline V gene (reference sequence). This chain's CDR3 is CASSSTGGPSLREKLFF. The CDR3 bases are TGTGCCAGCAGCTCGACAGGGGGACCCTCTCTTCGCGAAAAACTGTTTTTT.

The J gene is TRBJ2-3, the V gene TRBV6-5, with D unresolved. Trimming stripped 6 bases from V and 0 bases from J, with 13 bases between. The germline V gene encodes CDR1 MNHEY and CDR2 SVGAGI. The CDR3 length is 15 residues. CDR3 sequence reads: CASRSPYASTDTQYF. CDR3 nucleotide sequence: TGTGCCAGCAGGTCCCCTTACGCTAGCACAGATACGCAGTATTTT.